These 2 T cell receptor beta chains were all obtained from the same sample, sequenced in a study of blood T cell repertoires in COVID-19. Sequencing used immunoSEQ multiplex PCR; TCRdb keeps in-frame clones, though not all of them. The sample includes 90,000 to 130,000 clones, about 85% of them seen just once. The sample was peripheral blood. These receptors were obtained from an older woman with acute or convalescent COVID-19.

The chain carries TRBV9 and TRBJ2-7, with 9 positions matching TRBD2. The trim removed 0 bases at V and 3 bases at J, leaving 4 bases unmatched. The CDR3 covers 15 residues. CDR1 SGDLS and CDR2 YYNGEE come from the germline V gene. CDR3 in amino acids: CASSVGPSGNYEQYF. For the CDR3, the DNA is TGTGCCAGCAGCGTAGGACCTAGCGGGAACTACGAGCAGTACTTC.

The V call is TRBV7-9, the J call TRBJ1-2, with D unresolved. The V gene lost 3 bases and the J gene lost 6 bases, with 8 bases spanning the gap. CDR3 length equals 12 residues. Germline CDR1 reads SEHNR; CDR2 reads FQNEAQ (reference sequence). The CDR3 loop reads CASSFMQDGYTF. The CDR3 DNA reads as TGTGCCAGCAGCTTTATGCAGGATGGCTACACCTTC.